Presented here are 22 T cell receptor beta chains from one specimen sequenced in a study of cytomegalovirus exposure and HLA in healthy donors. A multiplex PCR was run with 60 Vbeta primers and 13 Jbeta primers. Profiled with immunoSEQ multiplex PCR; TCRdb holds only in-frame clones, not every one. The sample has 150,000 to 200,000 clones, roughly three quarters seen once; the top ten hold about 2.9%. The sample taken for sequencing was PBMCs. Every receptor here comes from a male donor in good health and CMV-seronegative.

This chain links TRBV6-1 with TRBJ1-1; D not certain. This CDR3 is built from 14 residues. V was clipped by 6 bases and J by 3 bases, with 14 bases between them. Germline lookup yields CDR1 MNHNS and CDR2 SASEGT. In DNA form, the CDR3 reads TGTGCCAGCAGGGCGGGGATCGGGGACACTGAAGCTTTCTTT. Translating it yields CASRAGIGDTEAFF.

The rearrangement links TRBV27 to TRBJ2-7, with D unresolved. CDR1 is MNHEY, CDR2 SMNVEV, per germline (reference sequence). The CDR3 loop spans 12 amino acids. Between the trimmed V and J ends, which lost 4 bases and 0 bases, there was a span of 4 bases. The CDR3 is CASSWSSYEQYF. The CDR3 DNA reads TGTGCCAGCAGTTGGAGCTCCTACGAGCAGTACTTC.

This rearrangement joins TRBV28 to TRBJ2-3, with 10 bases fitting TRBD2. Germline CDR1 is MDHEN and CDR2 is SYDVKM. The CDR3 runs 17 residues. The ends lost 4 bases at V and 3 bases at J; junction bases unmatched: 10. The CDR3 region is CASSSLPQREGTDTQYF. In DNA form, the CDR3 reads TGTGCCAGCAGTTCCCTACCCCAGCGGGAGGGAACAGATACGCAGTATTTT.

Details on this clone: This sample includes further DNA sequences coding for the same CDR3. The chain joins TRBV5-1 to TRBJ1-2, with D possibly being TRBD1 (5 bases). Germline values: CDR1 SGHRS, CDR2 YFSETQ. The CDR3 is 13 amino acids. V was shortened by 3 bases and J by 1 base, with 7 bases between the two germline ends. The CDR3 DNA is TGCGCCAGCAGCTCCCAGGGTAACTATGGCTACACCTTC. This codes for CASSSQGNYGYTF.

This clone showed up just a few times. The CDR3 DNA sequence: TGTGCCAGCAGTTACTCGGGACAGGGGACAGATACGCAGTATTTT. It encodes CASSYSGQGTDTQYF. The V and J genes are TRBV6-6 and TRBJ2-3; TRBD1 aligns across 10 bases. The CDR3 totals 15 residues. After removal of 0 bases from V and 3 bases from J, the junction contained 0 bases not matched to a gene. Germline V gives CDR1 MNHNY, CDR2 SVGAGI (reference sequence).

The chain combines TRBV6-1 with TRBJ1-2; TRBD1 matches at 9 bases. V was clipped by 4 bases and J by 0 bases; unmatched bases: 3. CDR3 length: 15 amino acids. Per germline, CDR1 MNHNS and CDR2 SASEGT. CDR3 sequence reads: CASSVGTGSNYGYTF. The DNA of the CDR3 is TGTGCCAGCAGTGTGGGGACAGGGTCTAACTATGGCTACACCTTC.

This rearrangement joins TRBV30 to TRBJ2-1; TRBD2 matches at 8 bases. The CDR3 runs 15 residues. From germline, CDR1 is GTSNPN and CDR2 SVGIG (reference sequence). The trim removed 2 bases at V and 8 bases at J, leaving 11 bases unmatched. The CDR3 sequence: CAWSLGGGRLDEQFF. CDR3 in DNA: TGTGCCTGGAGTCTCGGGGGCGGGAGGCTCGATGAGCAGTTCTTC.

The gene calls are TRBV7-9 and TRBJ2-7; no clear D. This CDR3 is 10 amino acids long. Germline V gives CDR1 SEHNR, CDR2 FQNEAQ (reference sequence). The V gene lost 5 bases and the J gene lost 6 bases, with 5 bases spanning the gap. CDR3 DNA sequence: TGTGCCAGCAGCCCTGTCGAGCAGTACTTC. Its translation is CASSPVEQYF. Variable domain in full (rest from reference TRBV7-9 and TRBJ2-7): DTGVSQNPRHKITKRGQNVTFRCDPISEHNRLYWYRQTLGQGPEFLTYFQNEAQLEKSRLLSDRFSAERPKGSFSTLEIQRTEQGDSAMYLCASSPVEQYFGPGTRLTVT.

The rearrangement uses TRBV7-9 and TRBJ2-7; TRBD2 matches at 8 bases. The CDR3 loop spans 14 amino acids. V trimming: 3 bases; J trimming: 3 bases; junction bases outside the gene matches: 4. Germline V gene sequence: CDR1 SEHNR, CDR2 FQNEAQ (reference sequence). CDR3 region: CASSFQAGVYEQYF. The CDR3 nucleotides read TGTGCCAGCAGCTTCCAAGCGGGAGTCTACGAGCAGTACTTC.

This clone was seen once. J is TRBJ1-2 and V is TRBV6-5; TRBD1 matches at 7 bases. The CDR3 runs 14 residues. CDR1 and CDR2 (germline): MNHEY, SVGAGI. V was clipped by 4 bases and J by 8 bases; unmatched bases: 10. The CDR3 region has the DNA TGTGCCAGCAGTTCTACCCAGGGGGTGCAAGGCTACACCTTC. Its translation is CASSSTQGVQGYTF.

The rearrangement links TRBV19 to TRBJ2-7, with 7 bases identical to TRBD1. Per the germline V gene, CDR1 is LNHDA and CDR2 is SQIVND (reference sequence). The CDR3 runs to 16 residues. V gave up 6 bases and J gave up 3 bases; unmatched junction bases: 14. The CDR3 bases are TGTGCCAGTAGCTCCCTTGAGGGGGCCAAAGGCTACGAGCAGTACTTC. It encodes CASSSLEGAKGYEQYF.

The chain joins TRBV30 to TRBJ2-7; 10 bases line up with TRBD1. Germline-derived CDR1 and CDR2 are GTSNPN and SVGIG (reference sequence). The CDR3 runs 16 residues. Losses at the gene ends were 0 bases for V and 6 bases for J; bases not matched to a gene: 11. In DNA form, the CDR3 reads TGTGCCTGGAGTGTCCCGGGACAGGGGCGACTTGGCGAGCAGTACTTC. Its protein product is CAWSVPGQGRLGEQYF.

The chain links TRBV5-1 to TRBJ2-2; D uncertain. Per the germline V gene, CDR1 is SGHRS and CDR2 is YFSETQ. Trimming took off 4 bases at V and 1 base at J, with 8 bases between the two ends. The CDR3 has 14 amino acids. CDR3 DNA: TGCGCCAGCAGCCCCGCACAGAACACCGGGGAGCTGTTTTTT. Translating gives CASSPAQNTGELFF.

V is TRBV9 and J is TRBJ2-1; the match to TRBD1 covers 9 bases. Germline V gene sequence: CDR1 SGDLS, CDR2 YYNGEE. The CDR3 is made up of 13 amino acids. J was trimmed by 2 bases and V by 7 bases; bases with no gene match: 1. CDR3 bases: TGTGCCAGCGGGACAGGGACCTACAATGAGCAGTTCTTC. It codes for CASGTGTYNEQFF. The whole variable domain, filled in from reference TRBV9 and TRBJ2-1, reads DSGVTQTPKHLITATGQRVTLRCSPRSGDLSVYWYQQSLDQGLQFLIQYYNGEERAKGNILERFSAQQFPDLHSELNLSSLELGDSALYFCASGTGTYNEQFFGPGTRLTVL.

This chain joins TRBV5-6 and TRBJ2-3; no firm D call. Looked up from germline, CDR1 is SGHDT and CDR2 is YYEEEE. The CDR3 runs 13 residues. The ends were cut back, 7 bases at V and 1 base at J, with 10 bases in the middle. The CDR3 here is CASLTTGTDTQYF. CDR3 sequence (DNA): TGTGCCAGCTTGACGACTGGCACAGATACGCAGTATTTT.

This clone came up a few times. CDR3 residues: CASRTSSGRVHEQFF. CDR3 DNA sequence: TGTGCCAGCCGGACCTCTAGCGGGAGAGTCCATGAGCAGTTCTTC. V is TRBV6-5 and J is TRBJ2-1; 10 bases are shared with TRBD2. Germline trimming cut 8 bases from V and 8 bases from J; bases unmatched to any gene: 12. This CDR3 has 15 residues. Germline lookup yields CDR1 MNHEY and CDR2 SVGAGI.

The rearrangement links TRBV6-6 to TRBJ1-2, with D hard to call. The CDR3 has 16 amino acids. V gave up 0 bases and J gave up 5 bases, with 16 bases separating them. Germline CDR1 MNHNY, CDR2 SVGAGI (reference sequence). DNA for the CDR3: TGTGCCAGCAGTTACTCGAGAGACGGAGGAGGGTATGGCTACACCTTC. It is translated as CASSYSRDGGGYGYTF.

This clone was picked up a small number of times. The chain uses TRBV9 and TRBJ2-7; D gene ambiguous. CDR3 size: 13 residues. In germline, CDR1 is SGDLS, CDR2 YYNGEE. Deletions cut 4 bases from V and 6 bases from J, with 14 bases between. The CDR3 DNA is TGTGCCAGCAGCCCCCGCGGATTTCGCGAGCAGTACTTC. Amino acids: CASSPRGFREQYF.

This clone has more than one count but fewer than ten. The chain links TRBV6-5 to TRBJ2-1; 11 bases match TRBD2. Germline V lookup: CDR1 MNHEY, CDR2 SVGAGI. This CDR3 is 16 amino acids long. The V and J ends lost 4 bases and 4 bases, in that order; junction bases with no gene match: 6. The CDR3 region is CASSSPGTSGYNEQFF. The CDR3 DNA is TGTGCCAGCAGTTCCCCCGGGACTAGCGGTTACAATGAGCAGTTCTTC.

This clone was detected once. The chain joins TRBV6-5 to TRBJ2-7; TRBD2 might be the D (7 bases). V was cut by 9 bases and J by 4 bases, with 16 bases left in between. Germline assignment: CDR1 MNHEY and CDR2 SVGAGI. The CDR3 length is 13 residues. CDR3 loop: CASWPGGWYEQYF. As DNA, the CDR3 is TGTGCCAGTTGGCCGGGGGGCTGGTACGAGCAGTACTTC.

This chain joins TRBV5-4 and TRBJ2-3; a weak D match, TRBD2 (6 bases). V shed 0 bases and J shed 6 bases, with 11 bases lying between them. This CDR3 is built from 14 residues. The V gene's germline CDR1 is SGHNT and CDR2 YYREEE (reference sequence). The CDR3 nucleotides are TGTGCCAGCAGCTTGGCCGGAGGGGATGATACGCAGTATTTT. This gives the protein CASSLAGGDDTQYF.

This clone appeared once. CDR3 DNA sequence: TGTGCCAGCAGTGGCCGGGAGGGAGCGGGAGCAAACACCGGGGAGCTGTTTTTT. Its translation is CASSGREGAGANTGELFF. V and J are TRBV2 and TRBJ2-2; 8 positions match TRBD2. Germline V gene data show CDR1 as SNHLY and CDR2 as FYNNEI. CDR3 size: 18 residues. Trimming at V came to 4 bases and at J to 2 bases, leaving 12 bases not matched to a gene.